The 8 T cell receptor beta chains in this list originate from one sample, sequenced in a study of identifying expanded T cells in peripheral blood. Using immunoSEQ multiplex PCR, the repertoire was profiled, and TCRdb retains in-frame clones only, with some absent. Among some 76,000 clones listed, 90% were seen once. Sequencing was carried out using blood. Every receptor here comes from a person aged 18 to 70 in good health.

The chain carries TRBV6-6 and TRBJ2-7, with a weak D call TRBD2 (5 bases). The length of the CDR3 is 13 residues. V shed 2 bases and J shed 0 bases, with 5 bases lying between them. From germline, CDR1 is MNHNY and CDR2 SVGAGI (reference sequence). The CDR3 loop reads CASSYLASYEQYF. CDR3 DNA: TGTGCCAGCAGTTACCTAGCCTCCTACGAGCAGTACTTC.

The chain links TRBV29-1 to TRBJ2-7; D tentatively fits TRBD1 or TRBD2 (6 bases each). V was clipped by 4 bases and J by 5 bases, with 15 bases between them. Germline loops: CDR1 SQVTM, CDR2 ANQGSEA. The CDR3 loop spans 13 amino acids. In nucleotides, the CDR3 is TGCAGCGTTGCCCCGGGGGCGCCGGACGAGCAGTACTTC. Translated: CSVAPGAPDEQYF.

This chain uses TRBV25-1 with TRBJ1-2; no definite D call. The CDR3 loop spans 14 amino acids. The germline gives CDR1 MGHDK, CDR2 SYGVNS. The V and J ends lost 3 bases and 2 bases respectively, with 10 bases between them. CDR3 DNA: TGTGCCAGCAGTGAGCTGGGGTCCAACTATGGCTACACCTTC. This encodes CASSELGSNYGYTF.

The chain uses TRBV6-6 and TRBJ1-2, with D unclear. The V and J ends lost 8 bases and 8 bases respectively, with 12 bases between them. This CDR3 is built from 11 residues. Germline lookup yields CDR1 MNHNY and CDR2 SVGAGI (reference sequence). The CDR3 DNA follows: TGTGCCAGCGGAGACCCCAGGGGCTACACCTTC. It codes for CASGDPRGYTF.

The rearrangement joins TRBV9 to TRBJ1-6; the D is unclear. CDR1 and CDR2 (germline): SGDLS, YYNGEE. Trimming stripped 0 bases from V and 7 bases from J, with 8 bases between. The CDR3 consists of 14 residues. The CDR3 sequence: CASSVEAVNSPLHF. CDR3 coding DNA: TGTGCCAGCAGCGTAGAGGCAGTGAATTCACCCCTCCACTTT.

The rearrangement uses TRBV30 and TRBJ2-5; 10 bases map to TRBD2. CDR1 and CDR2 from the germline V gene are GTSNPN and SVGIG (reference sequence). V dropped 3 bases and J dropped 2; count of bases not matched to a gene: 3. This CDR3 contains 14 residues. The CDR3 sequence is CAWRGAGGQETQYF. Here the CDR3 DNA reads TGTGCCTGGAGGGGAGCGGGGGGGCAAGAGACCCAGTACTTC.

This clone was seen only a few times. The chain couples TRBV7-2 to TRBJ1-6; D possibly corresponds to TRBD1 (5 bases). Trimming left V 5 bases short and J 5 bases short, with 10 bases between. The CDR3 consists of 14 residues. CDR1 is SGHTA, CDR2 FQGNSA, per germline. CDR3 bases: TGTGCCAGCAGCGAGGGGTTTAATAATTCACCCCTCCACTTT. It yields the protein CASSEGFNNSPLHF.

The CDR3: CASSLNRGPGNTIYF. DNA for the CDR3: TGTGCCAGCAGCTTAAACAGGGGGCCAGGAAACACCATATATTTT. The chain has TRBV7-2 and TRBJ1-3; 9 bases align to TRBD1. Germline V gene data show CDR1 as SGHTA and CDR2 as FQGNSA. The CDR3 is made up of 15 amino acids. With 2 bases clipped from V and 4 bases from J, the junction kept 3 bases outside the gene matches.